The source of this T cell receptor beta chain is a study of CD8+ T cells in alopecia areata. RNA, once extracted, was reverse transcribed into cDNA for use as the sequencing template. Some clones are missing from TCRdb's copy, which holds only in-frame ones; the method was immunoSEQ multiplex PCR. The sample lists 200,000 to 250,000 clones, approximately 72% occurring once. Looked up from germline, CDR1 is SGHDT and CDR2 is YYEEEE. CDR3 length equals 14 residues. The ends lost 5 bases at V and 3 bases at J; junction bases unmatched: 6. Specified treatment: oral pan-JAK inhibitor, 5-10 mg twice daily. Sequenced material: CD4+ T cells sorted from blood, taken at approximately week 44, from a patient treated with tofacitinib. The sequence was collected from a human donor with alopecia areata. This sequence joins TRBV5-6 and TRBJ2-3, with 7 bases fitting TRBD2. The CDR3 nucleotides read TGTGCCAGCAGGGGTCCGGGAGGTACAGATACGCAGTATTTT. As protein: CASRGPGGTDTQYF.